The sequence of this T cell receptor (beta chain) was determined in a study of cytomegalovirus exposure and HLA in healthy donors. Broader study findings: TCR beta V- and J-gene trimming, according to a later analysis, was linked to a missense DCLRE1C variant.

This clone appeared a single time. Its antigen is undetermined. Both 60 Vbeta primers and 13 Jbeta primers went into the PCR. Profiled with immunoSEQ multiplex PCR; TCRdb holds only in-frame clones, not every one. The sample records hundreds of thousands of clones, around 83% being singletons. V lost 2 bases to trimming and J lost 1 base, with 23 bases between them. CDR1 is MGHRA and CDR2 is YSYEKL in the germline V gene. The CDR3 has 19 residues. The chain is built from TRBV4-1 and TRBJ1-2, with D maybe TRBD1 (6 bases). The source material was PBMCs. The TCR originated in a girl aged 5 to 17 in good health and CMV-seronegative. CDR3 sequence (DNA): TGCGCCAGCAGCCAATTCACCGGACAGACCGACAAACATAACTATGGCTACACCTTC. It encodes CASSQFTGQTDKHNYGYTF.